These T cell receptor beta chains were read from a single sample in a study of PD-1 blockade in classical Hodgkin lymphoma. Repertoires were generated with immunoSEQ multiplex PCR, while TCRdb's copy carries only in-frame clones and drops some. The table has 46,000 or so clones, around 81% seen once. Specimen: peripheral blood mononuclear cells (PBMCs), collected before the second cycle of nivolumab. The origin of the receptors is a human donor with classical Hodgkin lymphoma. The CDR3 runs from the conserved cysteine through the conserved F or W. D genes are given only for firm matches. For some rows the clone size is stated as once, few or many, or as a class when expanded; others skip it.

j_call clone_size v_call d_call cdr3_nt cdr3_aa
TRBJ2-5 . TRBV7-8 . TGTGCCACCGGATGGGGGGAGACCCAGTACTTC CATGWGETQYF
TRBJ1-2 . TRBV29-1 TRBD1 TGCAGCGAAGGTCCCGGGACAGGACTCACGGGCGGCTACACCTTC CSEGPGTGLTGGYTF
TRBJ1-2 . TRBV5-5 . TGTGCCAGCAGCTTGGATGGGGCATTTAACTATGGCTACACCTTC CASSLDGAFNYGYTF
TRBJ2-5 . TRBV4-3 TRBD2 TGCGCCAGCAGCCAAGTTGCAGGGAGGGAGCAGTACTTC CASSQVAGREQYF
TRBJ1-3 . TRBV4-1 TRBD1 TGCGCCAGCAGCCCAGGAGGGACAGTCGGAAACACCATATATTTT CASSPGGTVGNTIYF
TRBJ2-2 . TRBV4-2 TRBD1 TGTGCCAGCAGCCAAGATCAGACCAGGGGGCCCGGCGGGGAGCTGTTTTTT CASSQDQTRGPGGELFF
TRBJ2-3 . TRBV18 TRBD1 TGTGCCAGCTCACCACCGATCCGCTGGGCAGGGGGGCAGTATTTT CASSPPIRWAGGQYF
TRBJ1-4 . TRBV9 TRBD1 TGTGCCAGCAGCGCCGTTCCCGGGACAGGGGAAAAACTGTTTTTT CASSAVPGTGEKLFF
TRBJ2-3 . TRBV11-2 . TGTGCCAGCAGCCTCAGTTTTCGGGACGCGCAGTATTTT CASSLSFRDAQYF
TRBJ1-5 once TRBV19 . TGTGCCAGTAAGGACCCGGGACACATTAGCAATCAGCCCCAGCATTTT CASKDPGHISNQPQHF
TRBJ1-5 . TRBV19 . TGTGCCAGTAGTATGTTCAGGGTTAGCAATCAGCCCCAGCATTTT CASSMFRVSNQPQHF
TRBJ2-2 . TRBV18 TRBD1 TGTGCCAGCTCACCTAGTCTGGTACAGGGGCCCGATGCCGGGGAGCTGTTTTTT CASSPSLVQGPDAGELFF
TRBJ1-2 . TRBV2 . TGTGCCAGCAGTGAAGGGACTGGGAGTTATGGCTACACCTTC CASSEGTGSYGYTF
TRBJ2-7 . TRBV25-1 TRBD1 TGTGCCAGCAGTGACTCATCCAGGGGGTCCTACGAGCAGTACTTC CASSDSSRGSYEQYF
TRBJ2-5 . TRBV5-1 . TGCGCCAGCAGCTTGCTGGGGGCAGAGACCCAGTACTTC CASSLLGAETQYF
TRBJ1-5 . TRBV6-1 TRBD1 TGTGCCAGCAGTGTAACCCAGGGGGCGGCTCAGCCCCAGCATTTT CASSVTQGAAQPQHF
TRBJ2-2 . TRBV29-1 . TGCAGCGTTGGTCCACCCCCTCCCGGGGAGCTGTTTTTT CSVGPPPPGELFF
TRBJ2-3 once TRBV5-1 . TGCGCCAGCGGGGACAGGAGCGGGAGGATCACAGATACGCAGTATTTT CASGDRSGRITDTQYF
TRBJ2-2 few TRBV6-1 . TGTGCCAGCAGTGGCACCCTTGGGGCCACCGGGGAGCTGTTTTTT CASSGTLGATGELFF
TRBJ2-1 . TRBV9 . TGTGCCAGCAGCGCCCATGCGGGGAATGAGCAGTTCTTC CASSAHAGNEQFF
TRBJ1-5 few TRBV2 . TGTGCCAGCAGAGACCCCGGGAGTGGTTCCAATCAGCCCCAGCATTTT CASRDPGSGSNQPQHF
TRBJ1-1 . TRBV6-4 . TGTGCCAGCAGCCTGGGGGCGGAGGTGACTGAAGCTTTCTTT CASSLGAEVTEAFF
TRBJ1-1 . TRBV5-1 TRBD1 TGCGCCAGCAGCTTGGCCACCAGGGGGACGAACACTGAAGCTTTCTTT CASSLATRGTNTEAFF
TRBJ1-5 . TRBV30 TRBD1 TGTGCCTGGAGTACCGGGACAGTCCAGTCGCCCCAGCATTTT CAWSTGTVQSPQHF
TRBJ2-5 . TRBV4-3 TRBD2 TGCGCCAGCAGCCAAGATCCCCGGGGGGGAGAGACCCAGTACTTC CASSQDPRGGETQYF
TRBJ2-3 . TRBV27 TRBD2 TGTGCCAGCAGTCACGGACTAGCGGGGGGCCCCACAGATACGCAGTATTTT CASSHGLAGGPTDTQYF
TRBJ2-1 . TRBV10-3 TRBD2 TGTGCCATCAGTGAGCGGACTAGCAGCGATGAGCAGTTCTTC CAISERTSSDEQFF